This T cell receptor beta chain was sequenced during a study of blood T cell repertoires in COVID-19. Study context: Both acute and convalescent COVID-19 samples were obtained from the United States, Italy and Spain.

Original methodology: Amplifying reference gene primers gave estimates of nucleated cell counts. Here immunoSEQ multiplex PCR was the method, and the copy in TCRdb shows in-frame clones only, minus some. That table furnishes V, J and clone size, whereas the DNA furnished D and trimming. Of around 270,000 clones in the sample, roughly 84% were seen once. The V gene lost 0 bases and the J gene lost 0 bases, with 9 bases spanning the gap. The CDR3 extends over 15 amino acids. Germline CDR1 is SGHAT and CDR2 is FQDESV (reference sequence). The chain couples TRBV11-1 to TRBJ2-7; D perhaps matches TRBD1 (5 bases). The TCR comes from a human donor with COVID-19, enrolled during active disease. The donor label of this sample is uncertain. Specimen: peripheral blood. The CDR3 coding sequence is TGTGCCAGCAGCTTAGCAAAAGACAGCTCCTACGAGCAGTACTTC. This encodes CASSLAKDSSYEQYF.